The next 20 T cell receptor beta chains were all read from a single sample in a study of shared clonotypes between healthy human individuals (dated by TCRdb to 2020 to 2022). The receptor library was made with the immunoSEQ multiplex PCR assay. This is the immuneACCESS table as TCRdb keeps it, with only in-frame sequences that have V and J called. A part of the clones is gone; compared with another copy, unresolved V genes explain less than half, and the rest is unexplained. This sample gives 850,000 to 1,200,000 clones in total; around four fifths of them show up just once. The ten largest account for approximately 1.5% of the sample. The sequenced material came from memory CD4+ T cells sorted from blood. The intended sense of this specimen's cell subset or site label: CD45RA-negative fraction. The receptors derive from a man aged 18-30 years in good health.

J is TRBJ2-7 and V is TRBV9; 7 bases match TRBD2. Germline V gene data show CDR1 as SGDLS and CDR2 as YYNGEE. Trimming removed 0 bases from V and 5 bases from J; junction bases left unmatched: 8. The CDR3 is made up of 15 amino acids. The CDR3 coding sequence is TGTGCCAGCAGCGTAGGGATTAGCGGGTTAGACGAGCAGTACTTC. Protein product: CASSVGISGLDEQYF.

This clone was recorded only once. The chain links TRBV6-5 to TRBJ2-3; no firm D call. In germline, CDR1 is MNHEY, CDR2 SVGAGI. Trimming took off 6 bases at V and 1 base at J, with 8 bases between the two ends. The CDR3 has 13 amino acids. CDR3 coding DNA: TGTGCCAGCAGGGTTCTTGGCACAGATACGCAGTATTTT. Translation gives CASRVLGTDTQYF.

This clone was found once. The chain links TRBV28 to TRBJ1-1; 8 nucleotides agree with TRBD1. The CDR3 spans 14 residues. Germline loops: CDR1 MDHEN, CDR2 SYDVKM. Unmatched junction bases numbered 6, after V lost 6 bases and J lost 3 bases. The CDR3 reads CASSERGQDTEAFF. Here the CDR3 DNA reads TGTGCCAGCAGCGAAAGGGGACAGGACACTGAAGCTTTCTTT.

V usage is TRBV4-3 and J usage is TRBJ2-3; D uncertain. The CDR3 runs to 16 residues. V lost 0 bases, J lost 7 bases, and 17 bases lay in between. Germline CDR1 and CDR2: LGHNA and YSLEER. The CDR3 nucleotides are TGCGCCAGCAGCCAAGATCCCCAGATAGAGTTCTATACGCAGTATTTT. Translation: CASSQDPQIEFYTQYF.

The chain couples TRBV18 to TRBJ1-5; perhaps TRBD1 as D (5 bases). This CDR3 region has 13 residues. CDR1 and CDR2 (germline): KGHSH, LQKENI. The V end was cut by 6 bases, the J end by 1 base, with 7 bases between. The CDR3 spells CASSSGSNQPQHF. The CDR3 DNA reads TGTGCCAGCTCGTCAGGGAGCAATCAGCCCCAGCATTTT.

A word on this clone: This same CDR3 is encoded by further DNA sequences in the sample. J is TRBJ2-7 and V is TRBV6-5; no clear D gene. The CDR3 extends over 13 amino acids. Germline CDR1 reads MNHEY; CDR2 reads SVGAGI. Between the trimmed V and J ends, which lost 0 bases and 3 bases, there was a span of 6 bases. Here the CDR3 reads CASSYSDLYEQYF. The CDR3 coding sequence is TGTGCCAGCAGTTACTCGGACCTCTACGAGCAGTACTTC.

This chain's CDR3 is CASSSPNLAGGDIQYF. In DNA form, the CDR3 reads TGTGCCAGCAGTTCCCCTAACCTAGCGGGAGGAGACATTCAGTACTTC. J is TRBJ2-4 and V is TRBV6-6; 11 bases fit TRBD2. The V segment lost 4 bases and the J segment 8 bases; nucleotides outside the gene matches: 10. This CDR3 contains 16 residues. CDR1 and CDR2 (germline): MNHNY, SVGAGI (reference sequence).

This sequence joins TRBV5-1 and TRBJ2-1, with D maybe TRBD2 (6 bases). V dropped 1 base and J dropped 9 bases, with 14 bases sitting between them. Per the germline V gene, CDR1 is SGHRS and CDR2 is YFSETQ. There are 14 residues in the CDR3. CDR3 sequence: CASSLLGGAGEQFF. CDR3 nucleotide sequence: TGCGCCAGCAGCTTGTTAGGAGGGGCCGGTGAGCAGTTCTTC.

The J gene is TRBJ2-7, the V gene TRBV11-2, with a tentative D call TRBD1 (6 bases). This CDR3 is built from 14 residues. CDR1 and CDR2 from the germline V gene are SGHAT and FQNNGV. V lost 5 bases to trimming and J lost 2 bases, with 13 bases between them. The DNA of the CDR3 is TGTGCCAGCAGCCCAGGGGCCGATGCCTACGAGCAGTACTTC. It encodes CASSPGADAYEQYF.

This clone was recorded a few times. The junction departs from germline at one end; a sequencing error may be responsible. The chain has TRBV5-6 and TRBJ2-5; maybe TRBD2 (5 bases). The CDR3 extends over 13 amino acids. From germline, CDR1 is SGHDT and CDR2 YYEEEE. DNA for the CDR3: TGTGCCAGCAGCTTGATCGGGGAAGAGTCCCAGTACTTC. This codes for CASSLIGEESQYF. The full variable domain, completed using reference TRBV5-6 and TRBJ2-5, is DAGVTQSPTHLIKTRGQQVTLRCSPKSGHDTVSWYQQALGQGPQFIFQYYEEEERQRGNFPDRFSGHQFPNYSSELNVNALLLGDSALYLCASSLIGEESQYFGPGTRLLVL.

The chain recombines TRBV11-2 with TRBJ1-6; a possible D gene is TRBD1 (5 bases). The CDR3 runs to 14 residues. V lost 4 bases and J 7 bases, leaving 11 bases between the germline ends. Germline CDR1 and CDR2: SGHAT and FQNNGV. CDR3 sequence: CASSSLGGNSPLHF. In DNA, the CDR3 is TGTGCCAGCAGCTCTCTGGGGGGGAATTCACCCCTCCACTTT. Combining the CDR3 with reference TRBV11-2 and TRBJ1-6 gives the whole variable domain EAGVAQSPRYKIIEKRQSVAFWCNPISGHATLYWYQQILGQGPKLLIQFQNNGVVDDSQLPKDRFSAERLKGVDSTLKIQPAKLEDSAVYLCASSSLGGNSPLHFGNGTRLTVT.

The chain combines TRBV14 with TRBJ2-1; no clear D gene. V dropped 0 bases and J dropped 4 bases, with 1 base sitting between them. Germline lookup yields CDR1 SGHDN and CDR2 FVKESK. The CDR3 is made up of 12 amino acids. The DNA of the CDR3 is TGTGCCAGCAGCCAAGAATACAATGAGCAGTTCTTC. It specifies CASSQEYNEQFF.

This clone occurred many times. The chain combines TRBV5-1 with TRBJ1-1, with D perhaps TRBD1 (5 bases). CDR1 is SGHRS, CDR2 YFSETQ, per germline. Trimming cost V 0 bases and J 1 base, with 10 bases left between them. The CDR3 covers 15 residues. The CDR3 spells CASSLVQTANTEAFF. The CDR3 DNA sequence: TGCGCCAGCAGCTTGGTACAGACAGCGAACACTGAAGCTTTCTTT.

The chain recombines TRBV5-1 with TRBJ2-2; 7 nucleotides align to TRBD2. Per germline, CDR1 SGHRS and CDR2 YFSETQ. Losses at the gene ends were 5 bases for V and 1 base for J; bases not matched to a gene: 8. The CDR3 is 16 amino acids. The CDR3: CASRKNGGMNTGELFF. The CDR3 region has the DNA TGCGCCAGCAGAAAAAACGGGGGGATGAACACCGGGGAGCTGTTTTTT.

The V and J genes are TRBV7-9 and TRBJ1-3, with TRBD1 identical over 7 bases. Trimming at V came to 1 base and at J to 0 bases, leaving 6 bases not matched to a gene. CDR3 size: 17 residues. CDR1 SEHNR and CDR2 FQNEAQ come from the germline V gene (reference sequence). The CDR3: CASSLGRDSPSGNTIYF. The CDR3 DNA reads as TGTGCCAGCAGCTTAGGCCGGGACAGTCCCTCTGGAAACACCATATATTTT.

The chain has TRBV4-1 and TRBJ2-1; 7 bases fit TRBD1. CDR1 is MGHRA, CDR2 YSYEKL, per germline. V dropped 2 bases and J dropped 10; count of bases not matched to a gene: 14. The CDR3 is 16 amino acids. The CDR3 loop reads CASSQTTGILLGEQFF. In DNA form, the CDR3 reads TGCGCCAGCAGCCAAACGACAGGGATCCTCCTGGGCGAGCAGTTCTTC.

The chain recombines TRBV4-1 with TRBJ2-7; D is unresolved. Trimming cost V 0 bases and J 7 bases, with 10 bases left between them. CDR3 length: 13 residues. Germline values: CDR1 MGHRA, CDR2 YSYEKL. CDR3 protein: CASSQDHGREQYF. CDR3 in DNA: TGCGCCAGCAGCCAAGATCACGGACGAGAGCAGTACTTC.

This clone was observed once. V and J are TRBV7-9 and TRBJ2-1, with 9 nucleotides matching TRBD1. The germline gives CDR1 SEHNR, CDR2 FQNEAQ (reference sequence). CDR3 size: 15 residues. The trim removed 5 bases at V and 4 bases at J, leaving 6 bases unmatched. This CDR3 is CASSPGQGIYNEQFF. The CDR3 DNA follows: TGTGCCAGCAGCCCGGGACAGGGTATATACAATGAGCAGTTCTTC.

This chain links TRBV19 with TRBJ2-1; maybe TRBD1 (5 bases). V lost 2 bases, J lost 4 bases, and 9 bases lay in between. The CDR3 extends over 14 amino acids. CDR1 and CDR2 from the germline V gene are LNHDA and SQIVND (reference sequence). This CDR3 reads CASSIRQGYNEQFF. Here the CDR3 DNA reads TGTGCCAGTAGTATACGGCAGGGATACAATGAGCAGTTCTTC.

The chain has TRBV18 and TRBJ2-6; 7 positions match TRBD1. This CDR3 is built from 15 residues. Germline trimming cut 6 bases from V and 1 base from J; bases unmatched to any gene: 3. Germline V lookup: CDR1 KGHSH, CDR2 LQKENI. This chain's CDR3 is CASSSDRSGANVLTF. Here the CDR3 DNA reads TGTGCCAGCTCTTCGGACAGGTCTGGGGCCAACGTCCTGACTTTC.